This TCR beta chain was sequenced in a study of human T cells and chemical hapten exposure. Turning to the study itself: The study lasted roughly 26 weeks, and patients were dosed weekly with diphenylcyclopropenone on the scalp throughout.

Germline V gene sequence: CDR1 SGHKS, CDR2 YYEKEE (reference sequence). The CDR3 sequence is 14 residues long. V was pared by 3 bases and J by 8 bases, with 17 bases between. This clonotype was recorded many times. This sample's time point: pre-sensitization, week 0. The treatment is: therapeutic diphenylcyclopropenone sensitization with weekly scalp DPC. The library labeled individual cDNA molecules by adding unique molecular identifiers to them. Per the original data handling: Sample TCR counts, which ranged from about 20,000 to 750,000, had a median of 95,638. TCRdb processed the RACE reads anew with MiXCR; each CDR3 protein has one entry. TCRdb's processing, not the authors' own work, is the source of the V and J calls. This repertoire shows some 300,000 distinct CDR3 sequences, 4.5% to 5.5% found once; its top ten account for over 7%.

The sample consisted of whole blood, taken in connection with sensitization to the hapten diphenylcyclopropenone (DPC). The J gene is TRBJ1-2, the V gene TRBV5-5; D is uncertain. The receptor was isolated from a woman younger than 30 with alopecia areata. Some clones in this sample may be carry-over from other donors' samples. CDR3 bases: TGTGCCAGCAGCTCCCTAGACAAGGATGGGGGCTACACCTTC. Its translation is CASSSLDKDGGYTF.